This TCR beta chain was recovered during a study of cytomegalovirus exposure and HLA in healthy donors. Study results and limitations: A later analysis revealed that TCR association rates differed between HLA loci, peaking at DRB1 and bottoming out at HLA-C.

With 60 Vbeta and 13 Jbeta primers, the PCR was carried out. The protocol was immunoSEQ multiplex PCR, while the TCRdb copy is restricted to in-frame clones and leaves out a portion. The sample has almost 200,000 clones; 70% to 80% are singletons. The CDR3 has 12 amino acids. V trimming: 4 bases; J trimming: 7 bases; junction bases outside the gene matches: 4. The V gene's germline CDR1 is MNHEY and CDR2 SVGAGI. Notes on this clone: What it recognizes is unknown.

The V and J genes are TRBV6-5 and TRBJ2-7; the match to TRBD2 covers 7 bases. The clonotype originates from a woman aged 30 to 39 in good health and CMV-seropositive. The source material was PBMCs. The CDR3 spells CASSSSGVEQYF. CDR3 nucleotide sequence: TGTGCCAGCAGTTCAAGCGGGGTTGAGCAGTACTTC.